The rows below give T cell receptor beta chains drawn from one sample of a study of blood T cell repertoires in COVID-19. Sequencing used immunoSEQ multiplex PCR; TCRdb keeps in-frame clones, though not all of them. Of tens of thousands of clones in the sample, roughly 80% were seen once. The sample comprised peripheral blood. These receptors originate from a woman over 75 with acute or convalescent COVID-19. The CDR3 runs from the conserved cysteine through the conserved F or W. D genes are given only for firm matches. Clone size is not always given. Where it is, it says once, few, many or a class for expanded clones.

j_gene: TRBJ2-1
d_gene: .
v_gene: TRBV6-5
abundance: .
CDR3nt: TGTGCCAGCAGTTACCCACCCCCGCGGAATGAGCAGTTCTTC
CDR3aa: CASSYPPPRNEQFF

j_gene: TRBJ2-7
d_gene: TRBD2
v_gene: TRBV11-1
abundance: .
CDR3nt: TGTGCCAGCAGCTTTAGCGGGGGGGCGTCGTACGAGCAGTACTTC
CDR3aa: CASSFSGGASYEQYF

j_gene: TRBJ2-5
d_gene: TRBD2
v_gene: TRBV6-1
abundance: .
CDR3nt: TGTGCCAGCAGTGACCGGACTAGCGGGGGGTATCAAGAGACCCAGTACTTC
CDR3aa: CASSDRTSGGYQETQYF

j_gene: TRBJ2-7
d_gene: .
v_gene: TRBV21-1
abundance: .
CDR3nt: TGTGCCAGCAGCAAAGGGCAAACTAGCGGGGGGGCTTCCTACGAGCAGTACTTC
CDR3aa: CASSKGQTSGGASYEQYF

j_gene: TRBJ2-7
d_gene: .
v_gene: TRBV6-5
abundance: .
CDR3nt: TGTGCCAGCAGCCCGGGACTGAGCTCCTACGAGCAGTACTTC
CDR3aa: CASSPGLSSYEQYF

j_gene: TRBJ1-1
d_gene: .
v_gene: TRBV19
abundance: .
CDR3nt: TGTGCCAGTAACCCAAGGACAGCTCGGGGAAAGGGGAACACTGAAGCTTTCTTT
CDR3aa: CASNPRTARGKGNTEAFF

j_gene: TRBJ2-5
d_gene: TRBD2
v_gene: TRBV7-9
abundance: few
CDR3nt: TGTGCCAGCTTGGCTAGCGGGCAAGAGACCCAGTACTTC
CDR3aa: CASLASGQETQYF

j_gene: TRBJ1-6
d_gene: TRBD1
v_gene: TRBV27
abundance: .
CDR3nt: TGTGCCAGCAGGGTACGGACAGGAGGGAATTCACCCCTCCACTTT
CDR3aa: CASRVRTGGNSPLHF

j_gene: TRBJ1-6
d_gene: .
v_gene: TRBV5-4
abundance: .
CDR3nt: TGTGCCAGCAGCTTGGAGCAGGGGAATTCACCCCTCCACTTT
CDR3aa: CASSLEQGNSPLHF

j_gene: TRBJ2-5
d_gene: .
v_gene: TRBV29-1
abundance: .
CDR3nt: TGCAGCGTTGAAGGACAGATCCAAGAGACCCAGTACTTC
CDR3aa: CSVEGQIQETQYF

j_gene: TRBJ1-5
d_gene: .
v_gene: TRBV15
abundance: once
CDR3nt: TGTGCCACCAGCAGCGGGGGGGGGTCCCATCGCAATCAGCCCCAGCATTTT
CDR3aa: CATSSGGGSHRNQPQHF

j_gene: TRBJ1-1
d_gene: .
v_gene: TRBV4-1
abundance: .
CDR3nt: TGCGCCAGCAGCCAAGATGTTGTCCCGCAGGGCGGCACTGAAGCTTTCTTT
CDR3aa: CASSQDVVPQGGTEAFF

j_gene: TRBJ2-2
d_gene: .
v_gene: TRBV6-5
abundance: .
CDR3nt: TGTGCCAGCAGCTCCCAGGGGACCGGGGAGCTGTTTTTT
CDR3aa: CASSSQGTGELFF

j_gene: TRBJ2-1
d_gene: TRBD1
v_gene: TRBV18
abundance: once
CDR3nt: TGTGCCAGCTCCCCAGGGACAGGATCCTACAATGAGCAGTTCTTC
CDR3aa: CASSPGTGSYNEQFF

j_gene: TRBJ1-6
d_gene: .
v_gene: TRBV27
abundance: .
CDR3nt: TGTGCCAGCAGCCGCTCCGGTAGTTATAGTTCACCCCTCCACTTT
CDR3aa: CASSRSGSYSSPLHF

j_gene: TRBJ2-3
d_gene: TRBD2
v_gene: TRBV14
abundance: once
CDR3nt: TGTGCCAGCAGCCAAGATTGGCGCGGGGGAGTTACGCAGTATTTT
CDR3aa: CASSQDWRGGVTQYF

j_gene: TRBJ2-2
d_gene: TRBD1
v_gene: TRBV27
abundance: .
CDR3nt: TGTGCCAGCAGTCTACAGGGGCGGACCGGGGAGCTGTTTTTT
CDR3aa: CASSLQGRTGELFF

j_gene: TRBJ1-4
d_gene: TRBD1
v_gene: TRBV5-1
abundance: .
CDR3nt: TGCGCCAGCAGCGTTTCAGGGGGTCGTAACGAAAAACTGTTTTTT
CDR3aa: CASSVSGGRNEKLFF

j_gene: TRBJ2-1
d_gene: TRBD2
v_gene: TRBV7-2
abundance: .
CDR3nt: TGTGCCAGCATCCTACTAGCGGGGGGAGGGGGCAATGAGCAGTTCTTC
CDR3aa: CASILLAGGGGNEQFF

j_gene: TRBJ1-5
d_gene: .
v_gene: TRBV6-2/TRBV6-3
abundance: .
CDR3nt: TGTGCCAGCAGTTATGGCAGGAATCAGCCCCAGCATTTT
CDR3aa: CASSYGRNQPQHF

j_gene: TRBJ2-7
d_gene: .
v_gene: TRBV5-1
abundance: .
CDR3nt: TGCGCCAGCGGCCCGAGCCGCGGGTATTCCTACGAGCAGTACTTC
CDR3aa: CASGPSRGYSYEQYF

j_gene: TRBJ2-5
d_gene: TRBD1
v_gene: TRBV10-3
abundance: .
CDR3nt: TGTGCCATCAGTGAGGTCGGGACAGGGGACTCCCAGTACTTC
CDR3aa: CAISEVGTGDSQYF

j_gene: TRBJ2-1
d_gene: TRBD1
v_gene: TRBV5-6
abundance: .
CDR3nt: TGTGCTAGCAGCTTCGAGACAGGGATCAATGAGCAGTTCTTC
CDR3aa: CASSFETGINEQFF

j_gene: TRBJ2-1
d_gene: TRBD2
v_gene: TRBV10-1
abundance: .
CDR3nt: TGCGCCAGCAGTCCTAGCGGGGCCCACAATGAGCAGTTCTTC
CDR3aa: CASSPSGAHNEQFF

j_gene: TRBJ1-4
d_gene: TRBD1
v_gene: TRBV29-1
abundance: .
CDR3nt: TGCAGCGTTGAAAAGGGGGCTGATGAAAAACTGTTTTTT
CDR3aa: CSVEKGADEKLFF

j_gene: TRBJ1-5
d_gene: .
v_gene: TRBV30
abundance: .
CDR3nt: TGTGCCTGGAGTAACGGACTTGGTGGCAATCAGCCCCAGCATTTT
CDR3aa: CAWSNGLGGNQPQHF

j_gene: TRBJ1-3
d_gene: .
v_gene: TRBV5-1
abundance: .
CDR3nt: TGCGCCAGCAGCTTGGCGGGTGAGGAAAACACCATATATTTT
CDR3aa: CASSLAGEENTIYF

j_gene: TRBJ2-3
d_gene: .
v_gene: TRBV5-4
abundance: .
CDR3nt: TGTGCCAGCAGCTTGGCGGCAGGGCAGGGAGATACGCAGTATTTT
CDR3aa: CASSLAAGQGDTQYF

j_gene: TRBJ1-5
d_gene: .
v_gene: TRBV6-5
abundance: once
CDR3nt: TGTGCCAGCAGTCCCCCTTGGGAGGTCTATCAGCCCCAGCATTTT
CDR3aa: CASSPPWEVYQPQHF

j_gene: TRBJ2-5
d_gene: .
v_gene: TRBV5-1
abundance: .
CDR3nt: TGCGCCAGCAGCGTAAACGCCCCGGTAGAAGAGACCCAGTACTTC
CDR3aa: CASSVNAPVEETQYF

j_gene: TRBJ2-7
d_gene: TRBD1
v_gene: TRBV29-1
abundance: few
CDR3nt: TGCAGCGTTAAACAGGGGTCCTACGAGCAGTACTTC
CDR3aa: CSVKQGSYEQYF

j_gene: TRBJ1-2
d_gene: TRBD1
v_gene: TRBV6-5
abundance: .
CDR3nt: TGTGCCAGCAGCGTTGGGACAGACTATGGCTACACCTTC
CDR3aa: CASSVGTDYGYTF

j_gene: TRBJ2-1
d_gene: TRBD1
v_gene: TRBV30
abundance: once
CDR3nt: TGTGCCTGGGGACTCGGGACAGCCTACAATGAGCAGTTCTTC
CDR3aa: CAWGLGTAYNEQFF

j_gene: TRBJ2-7
d_gene: .
v_gene: TRBV2
abundance: .
CDR3nt: TGTGCCAGCAGTAATAGAGTCTACGAGCAGTACTTC
CDR3aa: CASSNRVYEQYF

j_gene: TRBJ2-4
d_gene: .
v_gene: TRBV29-1
abundance: .
CDR3nt: TGCAGCGCAGCTGGAATGGACACCCTAGCCAAAAACATTCAGTACTTC
CDR3aa: CSAAGMDTLAKNIQYF

j_gene: TRBJ2-5
d_gene: .
v_gene: TRBV6-5
abundance: .
CDR3nt: TGTGCCAGCAGTCCCCGACAGGAGAATAGGGAGACCCAGTACTTC
CDR3aa: CASSPRQENRETQYF

j_gene: TRBJ2-7
d_gene: .
v_gene: TRBV10-1
abundance: .
CDR3nt: TGCGCCAGCAGTAGCACTGACACCCCCTACGAGCAGTACTTC
CDR3aa: CASSSTDTPYEQYF

j_gene: TRBJ2-1
d_gene: .
v_gene: TRBV5-4
abundance: .
CDR3nt: TGTGCCAGCAGCGGGGTGGTCCAGGGCTCCTACAATGAGCAGTTCTTC
CDR3aa: CASSGVVQGSYNEQFF

j_gene: TRBJ2-3
d_gene: .
v_gene: TRBV7-9
abundance: .
CDR3nt: TGTGCCAGCACGCATCGGACTAGCACAGATACGCAGTATTTT
CDR3aa: CASTHRTSTDTQYF

j_gene: TRBJ2-7
d_gene: TRBD1
v_gene: TRBV15
abundance: .
CDR3nt: TGTGCCACCAGCTCGCCCGGGACAGTGTATTACGAGCAGTACTTC
CDR3aa: CATSSPGTVYYEQYF

j_gene: TRBJ1-1
d_gene: .
v_gene: TRBV12-3/TRBV12-4
abundance: .
CDR3nt: TGTGCCAGCAATTCGGGAAGGGACACTGAAGCTTTCTTT
CDR3aa: CASNSGRDTEAFF

j_gene: TRBJ1-4
d_gene: .
v_gene: TRBV29-1
abundance: .
CDR3nt: TGCAGCGGAGGTGGGGGGGAGCGGGAAAAACTGTTTTTT
CDR3aa: CSGGGGEREKLFF

j_gene: TRBJ2-3
d_gene: TRBD2
v_gene: TRBV7-9
abundance: .
CDR3nt: TGTGCCAGCAGCTTACTGGGCGGGGGGGCGGATACGCAGTATTTT
CDR3aa: CASSLLGGGADTQYF

j_gene: TRBJ1-2
d_gene: TRBD1
v_gene: TRBV6-6
abundance: .
CDR3nt: TGTGCCAGCAGTTACGGGACAGGCATCTTGGACTACACCTTC
CDR3aa: CASSYGTGILDYTF

j_gene: TRBJ2-7
d_gene: TRBD1
v_gene: TRBV4-1
abundance: many
CDR3nt: TGCGCCAGCAGCCAAGTGGGGACAGGTCCCTACGAGCAGTACTTC
CDR3aa: CASSQVGTGPYEQYF

j_gene: TRBJ2-1
d_gene: TRBD2
v_gene: TRBV4-1
abundance: few
CDR3nt: TGCGCCAGCAGCCAAGAACCCTCCGCCCTAGCGGGAGACTATGAGCAGTTCTTC
CDR3aa: CASSQEPSALAGDYEQFF

j_gene: TRBJ1-5
d_gene: .
v_gene: TRBV19
abundance: .
CDR3nt: TGTGCCAGTAGTATAGATAGAGGGTCCTCCTTATTCAATCAGCCCCAGCATTTT
CDR3aa: CASSIDRGSSLFNQPQHF

j_gene: TRBJ2-7
d_gene: .
v_gene: TRBV3-1/TRBV3-2
abundance: .
CDR3nt: TGTGCCAGCAGCCAAGAGCACAGCTCCTACGAGCAGTACTTC
CDR3aa: CASSQEHSSYEQYF